A single sample gave rise to the 13 T cell receptor beta chains below, sequenced in a study of shared clonotypes between healthy human individuals. TCRdb's copy holds only in-frame clones and misses some; the assay was immunoSEQ multiplex PCR. The data hold some 1 million clones, with about 70% observed a single time. Sequenced sample: memory CD4+ T cells sorted from blood. The sample's subset: CD45RA-negative fraction. These receptors all come from a man in his late teens or twenties in good health.

The chain is built from TRBV28 and TRBJ2-7; 9 bases line up with TRBD1. This CDR3 comprises 14 residues. Germline V gene lookup returns CDR1 MDHEN and CDR2 SYDVKM. With 6 bases clipped from V and 4 bases from J, the junction kept 7 bases outside the gene matches. CDR3 bases: TGTGCCAGCAGCCTAACAGGGGGCCTATACGAGCAGTACTTC. It specifies CASSLTGGLYEQYF.

The chain recombines TRBV28 with TRBJ2-1; D unresolved. This CDR3 has 13 amino acids. Between the trimmed V and J ends, which lost 6 bases and 6 bases, there was a span of 12 bases. The V gene's germline CDR1 is MDHEN and CDR2 SYDVKM. The CDR3 DNA sequence: TGTGCCAGCAGGGAACAGCCTTCCAATGAGCAGTTCTTC. Amino acid sequence: CASREQPSNEQFF. Based on the CDR3 plus reference TRBV28 and TRBJ2-1, the full variable domain is DVKVTQSSRYLVKRTGEKVFLECVQDMDHENMFWYRQDPGLGLRLIYFSYDVKMKEKGDIPEGYSVSREKKERFSLILESASTNQTSMYLCASREQPSNEQFFGPGTRLTVL.

The rearrangement links TRBV4-1 to TRBJ1-1; D uncertain. The germline V gene has CDR1 MGHRA and CDR2 YSYEKL. V lost 6 bases and J 0 bases, leaving 14 bases between the germline ends. CDR3 length equals 15 residues. Written as DNA, the CDR3 is TGCGCCAGCAGTCGGGCTGGCAATGTGAACACTGAAGCTTTCTTT. Its protein is CASSRAGNVNTEAFF.

The genes are TRBV10-3 and TRBJ1-6, with a weak D call TRBD1 (5 bases). This CDR3 has 15 residues. In germline, CDR1 is ENHRY, CDR2 SYGVKD. The ends were cut back, 6 bases at V and 7 bases at J, with 16 bases in the middle. The CDR3 here is CAISGGDVPNSPLHF. In DNA form, the CDR3 reads TGTGCCATCAGCGGAGGGGACGTTCCAAATTCACCCCTCCACTTT.

The chain combines TRBV6-1 with TRBJ1-5; D call uncertain. Trimming left V 4 bases short and J 0 bases short, with 10 bases between. The CDR3 covers 15 residues. CDR1 is MNHNS and CDR2 is SASEGT in the germline V gene. Here the CDR3 DNA reads TGTGCCAGCAGTGTGGCCCCTTATAGCAATCAGCCCCAGCATTTT. Its translation: CASSVAPYSNQPQHF.

The V and J genes are TRBV18 and TRBJ2-7, with 11 bases identical to TRBD2. With V trimmed by 5 bases and J by 5 bases, 11 bases remained unmatched. The CDR3 consists of 16 residues. Germline-derived CDR1 and CDR2 are KGHSH and LQKENI. CDR3 protein: CASSNSQTSGANEQYF. The DNA of the CDR3 is TGTGCCAGCTCAAATAGCCAGACTAGCGGGGCCAACGAGCAGTACTTC.

This clone has more than one count but fewer than ten. The chain links TRBV14 to TRBJ1-2; no clear D gene. Germline CDR1 and CDR2: SGHDN and FVKESK. The CDR3 totals 12 residues. With 4 bases removed from V and 2 bases from J, the gap between germline ends came to 5 bases. Here the CDR3 DNA reads TGTGCCAGCAGCCCGCGGAACTATGGCTACACCTTC. Translation: CASSPRNYGYTF.

This clone appeared a single time. The same CDR3 is also encoded by other DNA sequences in this sample. This chain links TRBV5-1 with TRBJ1-2, with 9 bases that match TRBD1. Trimming took 1 base from V and 4 from J; bases not matched to a gene: 5. CDR3 size: 15 residues. The germline V gene has CDR1 SGHRS and CDR2 YFSETQ. CDR3 sequence reads: CASSLTGTGTYGYTF. CDR3 DNA: TGCGCCAGCAGCTTGACCGGGACAGGGACCTATGGCTACACCTTC.

V and J are TRBV30 and TRBJ2-5; possibly TRBD2 for D (6 bases). Trimming removed 0 bases from V and 10 bases from J, with 21 bases in between. The CDR3 has 15 amino acids. Looked up from germline, CDR1 is GTSNPN and CDR2 is SVGIG (reference sequence). This chain's CDR3 is CAWSVRGSGYPNQYF. In DNA form, the CDR3 reads TGTGCCTGGAGTGTAAGGGGTAGCGGATATCCGAACCAGTACTTC.

Details on this clone: Other DNA sequences of this sample code for an identical CDR3. The chain uses TRBV10-1 and TRBJ1-2, with TRBD1 as a possible D gene (5 bases). The V and J ends lost 2 bases and 4 bases respectively, with 8 bases between them. The germline CDR1 and CDR2 sequences are WNHNN and SYGVQD (reference sequence). The CDR3 covers 13 residues. The CDR3 loop reads CASSENRIYGYTF. CDR3 coding DNA: TGCGCCAGCAGTGAGAACAGGATCTATGGCTACACCTTC.

The chain uses TRBV5-4 and TRBJ2-7; a weak D match, TRBD2 (6 bases). CDR3 length equals 15 residues. Trimming removed 1 base at V and 3 bases at J, with 14 bases between. Germline V gene sequence: CDR1 SGHNT, CDR2 YYREEE (reference sequence). CDR3 sequence: CASSLPCGAYYEQYF. CDR3 in DNA: TGTGCCAGCAGCTTGCCGTGCGGGGCCTACTACGAGCAGTACTTC.

The chain uses TRBV29-1 and TRBJ2-3, with D perhaps TRBD1 (5 bases). The V end lost 2 bases, the J end lost 5 bases, and 8 bases lay between the germline ends. CDR1 is SQVTM and CDR2 is ANQGSEA in the germline V gene. This CDR3 is 12 amino acids long. The DNA for the CDR3 is TGCAGCGTTGAATCAGGGCTAGATACGCAGTATTTT. Translation: CSVESGLDTQYF.

This clone has a handful of counts. This chain's CDR3 is CASRHGTDNEQFF. CDR3 bases: TGTGCCAGTAGACACGGGACGGACAATGAGCAGTTCTTC. The rearrangement joins TRBV19 to TRBJ2-1, with D perhaps assigned TRBD1 or TRBD2 (5 bases each). Looked up from germline, CDR1 is LNHDA and CDR2 is SQIVND (reference sequence). V lost 6 bases, J lost 5 bases, and 11 bases lay in between. The CDR3 runs 13 residues.